This is a list of T cell receptor beta chains from one sample in a study of blood T cell repertoires in COVID-19. Sequencing used immunoSEQ multiplex PCR; TCRdb keeps in-frame clones, though not all of them. The sample carries 100,000 or so clones, about 90% recorded once. Sequenced material: peripheral blood. These receptors all stem from a man in his forties or fifties with active COVID-19. Both conserved end residues are part of each CDR3. The order of the fields is J gene, V gene, CDR3 protein.

j_gene: TRBJ2-2
v_gene: TRBV11-2
CDR3aa: CASSASAQGGGITGELFF

j_gene: TRBJ2-5
v_gene: TRBV2
CDR3aa: CASSDARRGAETQYF

j_gene: TRBJ2-7
v_gene: TRBV9
CDR3aa: CASSARQGPYEQYF

j_gene: TRBJ2-3
v_gene: TRBV7-9
CDR3aa: CASSLSPGLAGGSTDTQYF

j_gene: TRBJ1-2
v_gene: TRBV5-6
CDR3aa: CASSFSGVRSYGYTF

j_gene: TRBJ2-5
v_gene: TRBV4-2
CDR3aa: CASSQEMAGTQETQYF

j_gene: TRBJ1-1
v_gene: TRBV7-8
CDR3aa: CASSPLGGAYTEAFF

j_gene: TRBJ2-7
v_gene: TRBV19
CDR3aa: CASSIEEGVSYEQYF

j_gene: TRBJ2-2
v_gene: TRBV10-3
CDR3aa: CATLRGLDTGELFF

j_gene: TRBJ1-1
v_gene: TRBV24-1
CDR3aa: CATSDYLRGTGAFF

j_gene: TRBJ1-5
v_gene: TRBV19
CDR3aa: CASSGGQGVQQPQHF

j_gene: TRBJ1-6
v_gene: TRBV5-6
CDR3aa: CASSLEGRAYNSPLHF

j_gene: TRBJ2-7
v_gene: TRBV5-8
CDR3aa: CASSRVIGTTGQYF

j_gene: TRBJ2-5
v_gene: TRBV5-1
CDR3aa: CASSLGRGLLETQYF

j_gene: TRBJ1-2
v_gene: TRBV10-3
CDR3aa: CAISVEGLGYTF

j_gene: TRBJ2-1
v_gene: TRBV6-5
CDR3aa: CASSYPGRPYNEQFF

j_gene: TRBJ1-5
v_gene: TRBV28
CDR3aa: CASSFILYSNQPQHF

j_gene: TRBJ1-4
v_gene: TRBV2
CDR3aa: CASSARGETNEKLFF

j_gene: TRBJ1-2
v_gene: TRBV4-1
CDR3aa: CASSRPSGQGKGYTF

j_gene: TRBJ1-2
v_gene: TRBV2
CDR3aa: CASNGRGLGGYTF

j_gene: TRBJ1-2
v_gene: TRBV18
CDR3aa: CASSPPGTGHSHTF

j_gene: TRBJ2-3
v_gene: TRBV3-1/TRBV3-2
CDR3aa: CASSLQGADTQYF

j_gene: TRBJ2-3
v_gene: TRBV4-3
CDR3aa: CASSQDLHITDTQYF

j_gene: TRBJ2-2
v_gene: TRBV5-1
CDR3aa: CASSPGIGPTGELFF

j_gene: TRBJ1-1
v_gene: TRBV7-2
CDR3aa: CASSPLFRGGSPEAFF

j_gene: TRBJ2-3
v_gene: TRBV6-5
CDR3aa: CASRLGLAGGNTQYF

j_gene: TRBJ2-4
v_gene: TRBV4-1
CDR3aa: CASSQGRQGPLAKNIQYF

j_gene: TRBJ2-3
v_gene: TRBV7-9
CDR3aa: CASSPRGPDTQYF

j_gene: TRBJ2-3
v_gene: TRBV24-1
CDR3aa: CATSDDRSDTQYF

j_gene: TRBJ2-7
v_gene: TRBV10-3
CDR3aa: CAISETGVSSYEQYF

j_gene: TRBJ1-1
v_gene: TRBV4-2
CDR3aa: CASSQVGQGDTEAFF

j_gene: TRBJ2-1
v_gene: TRBV7-8
CDR3aa: CASSLAREVIGLAGELEQFF

j_gene: TRBJ2-1
v_gene: TRBV27
CDR3aa: CASATSGILPLFF